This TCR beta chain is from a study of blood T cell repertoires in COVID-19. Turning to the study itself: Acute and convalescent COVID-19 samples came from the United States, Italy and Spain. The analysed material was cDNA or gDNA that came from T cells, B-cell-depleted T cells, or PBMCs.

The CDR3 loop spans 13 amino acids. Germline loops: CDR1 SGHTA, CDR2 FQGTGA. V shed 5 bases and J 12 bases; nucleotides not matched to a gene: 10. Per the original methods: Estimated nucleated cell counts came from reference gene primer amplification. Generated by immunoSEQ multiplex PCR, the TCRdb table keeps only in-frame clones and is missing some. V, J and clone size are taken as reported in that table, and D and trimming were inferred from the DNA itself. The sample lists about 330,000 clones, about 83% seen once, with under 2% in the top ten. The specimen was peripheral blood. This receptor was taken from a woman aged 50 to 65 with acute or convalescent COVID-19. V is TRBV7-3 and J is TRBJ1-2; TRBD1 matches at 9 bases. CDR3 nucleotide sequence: TGTGCCAGCAGCCCCGGACAGGGGCTAAGACACACCTTC. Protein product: CASSPGQGLRHTF.